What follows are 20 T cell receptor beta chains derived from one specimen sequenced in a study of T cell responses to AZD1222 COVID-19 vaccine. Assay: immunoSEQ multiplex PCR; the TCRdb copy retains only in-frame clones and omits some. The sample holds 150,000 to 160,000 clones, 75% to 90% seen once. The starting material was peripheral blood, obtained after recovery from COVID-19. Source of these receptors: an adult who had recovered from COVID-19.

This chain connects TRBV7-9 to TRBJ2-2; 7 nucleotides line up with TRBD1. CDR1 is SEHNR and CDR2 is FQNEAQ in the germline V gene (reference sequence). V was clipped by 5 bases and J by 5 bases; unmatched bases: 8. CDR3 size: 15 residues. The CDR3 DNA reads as TGTGCCAGCAGCCCGAGAGGGGGCGCTACCGGGGAGCTGTTTTTT. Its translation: CASSPRGGATGELFF.

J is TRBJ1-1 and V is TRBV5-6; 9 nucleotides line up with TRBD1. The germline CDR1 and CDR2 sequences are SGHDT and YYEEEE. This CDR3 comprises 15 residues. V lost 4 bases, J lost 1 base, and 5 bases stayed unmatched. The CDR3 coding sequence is TGTGCCAGCAGCCCGGCGGGACAGGGGAACACTGAAGCTTTCTTT. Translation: CASSPAGQGNTEAFF.

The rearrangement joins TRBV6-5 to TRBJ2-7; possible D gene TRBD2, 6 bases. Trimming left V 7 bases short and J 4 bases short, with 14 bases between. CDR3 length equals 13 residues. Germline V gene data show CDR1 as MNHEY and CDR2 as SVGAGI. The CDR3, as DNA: TGTGCCAGCATGGGGACTGGGTTTTACGAGCAGTACTTC. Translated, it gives CASMGTGFYEQYF.

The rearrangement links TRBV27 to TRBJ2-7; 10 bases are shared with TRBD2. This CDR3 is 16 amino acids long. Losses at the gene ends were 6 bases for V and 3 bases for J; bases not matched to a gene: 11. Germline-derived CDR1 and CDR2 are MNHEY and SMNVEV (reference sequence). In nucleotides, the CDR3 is TGTGCCAGCAGGTCCCCTTCTAGCGGGAGCAGCTACGAGCAGTACTTC. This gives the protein CASRSPSSGSSYEQYF.

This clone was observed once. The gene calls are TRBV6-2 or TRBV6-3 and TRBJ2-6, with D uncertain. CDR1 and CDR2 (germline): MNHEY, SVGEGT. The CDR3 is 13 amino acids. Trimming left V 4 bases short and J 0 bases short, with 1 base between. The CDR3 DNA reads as TGTGCCAGCAGTTCCTCTGGGGCCAACGTCCTGACTTTC. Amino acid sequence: CASSSSGANVLTF.

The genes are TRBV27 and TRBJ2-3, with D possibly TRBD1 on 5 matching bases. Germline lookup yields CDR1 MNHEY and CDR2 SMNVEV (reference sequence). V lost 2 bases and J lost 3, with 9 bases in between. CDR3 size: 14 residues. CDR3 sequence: CASSLGARTDTQYF. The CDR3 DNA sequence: TGTGCCAGCAGTTTAGGGGCCCGAACAGATACGCAGTATTTT.

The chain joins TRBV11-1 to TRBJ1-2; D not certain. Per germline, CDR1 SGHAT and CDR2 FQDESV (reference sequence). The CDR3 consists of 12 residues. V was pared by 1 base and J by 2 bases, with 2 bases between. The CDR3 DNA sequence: TGTGCCAGCAGCTTAGAAAACTATGGCTACACCTTC. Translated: CASSLENYGYTF.

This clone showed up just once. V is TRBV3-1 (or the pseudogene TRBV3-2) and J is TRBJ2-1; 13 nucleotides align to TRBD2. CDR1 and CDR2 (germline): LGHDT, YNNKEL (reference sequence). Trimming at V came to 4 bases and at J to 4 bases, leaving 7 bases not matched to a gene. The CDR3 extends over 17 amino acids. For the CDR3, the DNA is TGTGCCAGCAGCCCCACTAGCGGGAGGGCCACGTACAATGAGCAGTTCTTC. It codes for CASSPTSGRATYNEQFF.

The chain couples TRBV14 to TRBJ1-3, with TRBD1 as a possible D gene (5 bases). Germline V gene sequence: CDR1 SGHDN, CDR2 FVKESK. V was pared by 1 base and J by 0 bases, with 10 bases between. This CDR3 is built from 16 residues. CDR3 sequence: CASSQVMGVSGNTIYF. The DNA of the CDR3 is TGTGCCAGCAGCCAAGTGATGGGGGTCTCTGGAAACACCATATATTTT.

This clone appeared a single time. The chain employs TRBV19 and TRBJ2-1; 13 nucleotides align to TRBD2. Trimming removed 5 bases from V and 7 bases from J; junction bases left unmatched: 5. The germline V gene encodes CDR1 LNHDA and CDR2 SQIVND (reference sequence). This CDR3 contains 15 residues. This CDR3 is CASSELAGGLNEQFF. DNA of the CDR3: TGTGCCAGTAGTGAACTAGCGGGGGGGCTAAATGAGCAGTTCTTC. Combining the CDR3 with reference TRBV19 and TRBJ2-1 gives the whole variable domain DGGITQSPKYLFRKEGQNVTLSCEQNLNHDAMYWYRQDPGQGLRLIYYSQIVNDFQKGDIAEGYSVSREKKESFPLTVTSAQKNPTAFYLCASSELAGGLNEQFFGPGTRLTVL.

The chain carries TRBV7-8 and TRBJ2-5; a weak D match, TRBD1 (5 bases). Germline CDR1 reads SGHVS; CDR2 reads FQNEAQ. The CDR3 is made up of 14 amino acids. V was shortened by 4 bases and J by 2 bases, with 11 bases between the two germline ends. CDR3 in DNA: TGTGCCAGCAGCTCTAAGGGGCAGCAAGAGACCCAGTACTTC. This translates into CASSSKGQQETQYF.

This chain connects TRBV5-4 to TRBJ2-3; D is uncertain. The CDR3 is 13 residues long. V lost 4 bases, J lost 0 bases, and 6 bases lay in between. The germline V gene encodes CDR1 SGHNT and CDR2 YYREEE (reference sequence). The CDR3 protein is CASSQTSTDTQYF. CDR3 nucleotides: TGTGCCAGCAGCCAGACTAGCACAGATACGCAGTATTTT. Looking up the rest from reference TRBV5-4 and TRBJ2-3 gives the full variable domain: ETGVTQSPTHLIKTRGQQVTLRCSSQSGHNTVSWYQQALGQGPQFIFQYYREEENGRGNFPPRFSGLQFPNYSSELNVNALELDDSALYLCASSQTSTDTQYFGPGTRLTVL.

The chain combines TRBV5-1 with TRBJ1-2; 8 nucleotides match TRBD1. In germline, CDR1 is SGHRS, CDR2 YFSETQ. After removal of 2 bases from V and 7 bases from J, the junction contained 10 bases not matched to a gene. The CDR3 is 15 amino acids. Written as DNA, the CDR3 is TGCGCCAGCAGCTTAGTTGGACAGGGAGGGGCTGGCTACACCTTC. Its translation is CASSLVGQGGAGYTF.

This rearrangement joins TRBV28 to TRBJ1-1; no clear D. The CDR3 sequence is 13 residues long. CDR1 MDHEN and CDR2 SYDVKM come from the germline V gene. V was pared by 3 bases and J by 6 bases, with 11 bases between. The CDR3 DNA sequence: TGTGCCAGCAGTTTCGCCTATTCGGCTGAAGCTTTCTTT. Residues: CASSFAYSAEAFF. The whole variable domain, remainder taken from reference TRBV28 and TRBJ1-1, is DVKVTQSSRYLVKRTGEKVFLECVQDMDHENMFWYRQDPGLGLRLIYFSYDVKMKEKGDIPEGYSVSREKKERFSLILESASTNQTSMYLCASSFAYSAEAFFGQGTRLTVV.

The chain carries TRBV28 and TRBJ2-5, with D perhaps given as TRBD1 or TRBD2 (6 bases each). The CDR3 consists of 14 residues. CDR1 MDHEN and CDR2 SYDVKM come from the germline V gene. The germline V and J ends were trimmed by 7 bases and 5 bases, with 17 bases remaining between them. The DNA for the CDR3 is TGTGCCAGCACCTTAAGGGGGGCCGGGGAGACCCAGTACTTC. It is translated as CASTLRGAGETQYF.

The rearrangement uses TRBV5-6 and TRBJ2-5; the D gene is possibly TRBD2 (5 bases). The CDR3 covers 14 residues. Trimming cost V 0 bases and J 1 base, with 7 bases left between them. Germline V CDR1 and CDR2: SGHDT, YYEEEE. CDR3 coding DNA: TGTGCCAGCAGCTTGGGGACTGGCCAAGAGACCCAGTACTTC. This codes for CASSLGTGQETQYF. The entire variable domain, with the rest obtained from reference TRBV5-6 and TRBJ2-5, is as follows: DAGVTQSPTHLIKTRGQQVTLRCSPKSGHDTVSWYQQALGQGPQFIFQYYEEEERQRGNFPDRFSGHQFPNYSSELNVNALLLGDSALYLCASSLGTGQETQYFGPGTRLLVL.

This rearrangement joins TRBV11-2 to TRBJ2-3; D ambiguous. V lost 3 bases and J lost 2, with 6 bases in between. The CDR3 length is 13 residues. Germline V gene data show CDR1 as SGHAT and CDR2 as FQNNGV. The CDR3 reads CASSLTTTDTQYF. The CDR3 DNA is TGTGCCAGCAGCTTGACCACCACAGATACGCAGTATTTT.

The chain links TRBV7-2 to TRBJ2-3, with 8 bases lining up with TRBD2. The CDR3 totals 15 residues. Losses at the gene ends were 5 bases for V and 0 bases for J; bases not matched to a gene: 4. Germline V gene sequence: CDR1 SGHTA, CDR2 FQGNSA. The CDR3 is CASSPWTSSTDTQYF. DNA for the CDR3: TGTGCCAGCAGCCCCTGGACTAGCAGCACAGATACGCAGTATTTT.

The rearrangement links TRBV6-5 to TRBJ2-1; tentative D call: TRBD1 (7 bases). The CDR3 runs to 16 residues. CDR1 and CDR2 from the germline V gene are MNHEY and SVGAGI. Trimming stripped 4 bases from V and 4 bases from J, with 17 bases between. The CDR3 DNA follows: TGTGCCAGCAGTTTGGTCGCGGGACAGACATACAATGAGCAGTTCTTC. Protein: CASSLVAGQTYNEQFF.

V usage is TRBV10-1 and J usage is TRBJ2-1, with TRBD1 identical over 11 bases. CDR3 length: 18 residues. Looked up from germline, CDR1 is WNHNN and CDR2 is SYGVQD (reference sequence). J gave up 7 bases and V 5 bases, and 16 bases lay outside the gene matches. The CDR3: CASSPGTGGVTSVNEQFF. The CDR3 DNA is TGCGCCAGCAGTCCCGGGACAGGGGGAGTGACTAGCGTAAATGAGCAGTTCTTC.